This TCR beta chain was observed in a study of T cell responses to AZD1222 COVID-19 vaccine. Overall study findings and caveats: Mostly white British, mostly female donors; authors suggested clonal diversity may be underestimated.

As for this clone: Its target is not known.

TCRdb keeps only in-frame clones here, not all; method: immunoSEQ multiplex PCR. The sample has 70,000 or so clones; approximately 87% are singletons. V was cut by 7 bases and J by 4 bases, with 13 bases left in between. Germline V lookup: CDR1 SNHLY, CDR2 FYNNEI. The length of the CDR3 is 13 residues. The clonotype comes from an adult who received the AZD1222 COVID-19 vaccine. The starting material was peripheral blood, obtained 28 days after the second AZD1222 dose. The V gene is TRBV2, the J gene TRBJ1-2, with unresolved D. CDR3 in DNA: TGTGCCAGCACTAATGACCCCCGCTATGGCTACACCTTC. Residues: CASTNDPRYGYTF. Full variable domain (rest looked up from reference TRBV2 and TRBJ1-2): EPEVTQTPSHQVTQMGQEVILRCVPISNHLYFYWYRQILGQKVEFLVSFYNNEISEKSEIFDDQFSVERPDGSNFTLKIRSTKLEDSAMYFCASTNDPRYGYTFGSGTRLTVV.